One sample yielded the 4 T cell receptor beta chains listed below, sequenced in a study of T cells in Graves' hyperthyroidism and ophthalmopathy. Regions amplified from RNA transcripts were the TCR beta CDR3 regions. A first-round RT-PCR of the TCR CDR3 used the HTBI primer set. TCRdb re-analysed the multiplex PCR reads in MiXCR, keeping a single row per CDR3 protein. The sample lists 560,000 or so distinct CDR3 sequences, about 20% occurring once. Specimen: blood. These receptors were collected from a man aged 40-49 years with Graves' ophthalmopathy.

This clonotype was recorded many times. The J gene is TRBJ1-4, the V gene TRBV20-1; no clear D. Germline CDR1 is DFQATT and CDR2 is SNEGSKA (reference sequence). The CDR3 length is 13 residues. Trimming pared 0 bases from V and 8 bases from J, leaving 10 bases between. The CDR3 reads CSARDSREEKLFF. The CDR3 DNA reads as TGCAGTGCTAGAGACAGCCGGGAAGAAAAACTGTTTTTT.

This clonotype was detected a few times. The chain links TRBV20-1 to TRBJ1-5; perhaps TRBD1 as D (6 bases). CDR1 and CDR2 from the germline V gene are DFQATT and SNEGSKA (reference sequence). V was trimmed by 2 bases and J by 0 bases, leaving 11 bases between them. The CDR3 contains 15 residues. CDR3: CSARMQGTSNQPQHF. CDR3 nucleotides: TGCAGTGCTAGAATGCAGGGGACTAGCAATCAGCCCCAGCATTTT.

J is TRBJ1-5 and V is TRBV29-1; no reliable D call. Trimming left V 5 bases short and J 2 bases short, with 7 bases between. The CDR3 contains 12 residues. Germline CDR1 SQVTM, CDR2 ANQGSEA. As DNA, the CDR3 is TGCAGCGTTCGGGAGGGCAATCAGCCCCAGCATTTT. Translated, it gives CSVREGNQPQHF.

In its sample, this clonotype was seen many times. The CDR3 DNA is TGTGCCAGCATACTAGCGGGCAAGGATGAGCAGTTCTTC. Protein: CASILAGKDEQFF. The chain has TRBV7-9 and TRBJ2-1, with 9 bases matching TRBD2. This CDR3 is 13 amino acids long. Germline trimming cut 7 bases from V and 8 bases from J; bases unmatched to any gene: 6. CDR1 is SEHNR, CDR2 FQNEAQ, per germline (reference sequence).